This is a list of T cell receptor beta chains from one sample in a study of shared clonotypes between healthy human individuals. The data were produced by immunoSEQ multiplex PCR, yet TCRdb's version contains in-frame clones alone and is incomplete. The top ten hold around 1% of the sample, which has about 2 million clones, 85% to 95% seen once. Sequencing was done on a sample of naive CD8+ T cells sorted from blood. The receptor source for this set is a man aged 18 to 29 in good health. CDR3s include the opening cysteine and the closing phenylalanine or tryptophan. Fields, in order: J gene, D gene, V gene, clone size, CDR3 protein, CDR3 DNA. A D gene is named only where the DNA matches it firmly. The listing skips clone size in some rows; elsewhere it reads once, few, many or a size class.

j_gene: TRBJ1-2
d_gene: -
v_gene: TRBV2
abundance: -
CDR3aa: CASSESRVVGYGYTF
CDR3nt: TGTGCCAGCAGTGAAAGCAGGGTAGTTGGCTATGGCTACACCTTC

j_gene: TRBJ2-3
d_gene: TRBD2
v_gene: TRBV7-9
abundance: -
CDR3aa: CASSPDDLAGGTGDTQYF
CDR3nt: TGTGCCAGCAGCCCCGACGACTTAGCGGGAGGGACGGGAGATACGCAGTATTTT

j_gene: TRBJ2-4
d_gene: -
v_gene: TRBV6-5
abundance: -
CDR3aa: CASSNHVGRANIQYF
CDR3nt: TGTGCCAGCAGTAACCACGTCGGCAGGGCTAACATTCAGTACTTC

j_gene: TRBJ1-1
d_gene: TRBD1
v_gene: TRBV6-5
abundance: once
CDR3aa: CASSWDRMNTEAFF
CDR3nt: TGTGCCAGCAGTTGGGACAGAATGAACACTGAAGCTTTCTTT

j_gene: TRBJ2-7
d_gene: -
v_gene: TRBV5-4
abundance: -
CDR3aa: CASSFLGGGDEQYF
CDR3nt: TGTGCCAGCAGCTTCCTAGGAGGGGGCGACGAGCAGTACTTC

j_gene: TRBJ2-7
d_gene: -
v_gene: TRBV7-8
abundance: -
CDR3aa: CASSLNPRSSYEQYF
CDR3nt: TGTGCCAGCAGCTTAAACCCCAGGAGCTCCTACGAGCAGTACTTC

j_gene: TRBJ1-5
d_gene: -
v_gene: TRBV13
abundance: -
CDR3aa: CASSQDIGPQHF
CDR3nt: TGTGCCAGCAGCCAGGACATAGGGCCCCAGCATTTT

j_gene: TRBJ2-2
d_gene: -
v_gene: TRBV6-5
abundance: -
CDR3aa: CATSDYNTGELFF
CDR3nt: TGTGCCACCTCCGACTATAACACCGGGGAGCTGTTTTTT

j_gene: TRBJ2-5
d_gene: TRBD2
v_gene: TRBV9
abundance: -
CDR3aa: CASSAGLAGGGQETQYF
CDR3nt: TGTGCCAGCAGCGCGGGACTAGCGGGAGGGGGACAAGAGACCCAGTACTTC

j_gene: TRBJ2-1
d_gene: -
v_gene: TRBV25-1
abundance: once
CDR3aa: CASLGWVGGYNEQFF
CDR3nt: TGTGCCAGCCTCGGATGGGTAGGCGGCTACAATGAGCAGTTCTTC

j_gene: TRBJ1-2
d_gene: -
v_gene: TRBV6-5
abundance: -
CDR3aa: CASSQQGNYGYTF
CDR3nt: TGTGCCAGCAGTCAACAGGGTAACTATGGCTACACCTTC

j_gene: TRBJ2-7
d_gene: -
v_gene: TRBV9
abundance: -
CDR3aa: CASSVGAPTGYEQYF
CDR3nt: TGTGCCAGCAGCGTAGGGGCTCCGACCGGCTACGAGCAGTACTTC

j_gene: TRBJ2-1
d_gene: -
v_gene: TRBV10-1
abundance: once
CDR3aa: CASSERPSSYNEQFF
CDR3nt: TGCGCCAGCAGTGAGCGTCCGTCTTCCTACAATGAGCAGTTCTTC

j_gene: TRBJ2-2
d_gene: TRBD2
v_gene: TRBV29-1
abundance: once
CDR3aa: CSVEFGTSGYGELFF
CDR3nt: TGCAGCGTTGAATTCGGGACTAGCGGGTACGGGGAGCTGTTTTTT

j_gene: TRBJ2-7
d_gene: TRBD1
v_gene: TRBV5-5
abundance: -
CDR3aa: CASSPPTGGYEQYF
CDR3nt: TGTGCCAGCAGCCCGCCGACAGGGGGCTACGAGCAGTACTTC

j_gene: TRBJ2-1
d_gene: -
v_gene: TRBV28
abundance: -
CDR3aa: CATSGLERGDNEQFF
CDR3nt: TGTGCCACCAGCGGGTTGGAAAGGGGCGATAATGAGCAGTTCTTC

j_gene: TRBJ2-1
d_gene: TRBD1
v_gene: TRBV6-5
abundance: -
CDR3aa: CASRTGTGPYNEQFF
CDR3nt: TGTGCCAGCAGGACCGGGACAGGTCCTTACAATGAGCAGTTCTTC

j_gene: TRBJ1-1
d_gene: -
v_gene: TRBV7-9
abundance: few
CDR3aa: CASSLDRNTEAFF
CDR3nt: TGTGCCAGCAGCTTAGACAGGAACACTGAAGCTTTCTTT

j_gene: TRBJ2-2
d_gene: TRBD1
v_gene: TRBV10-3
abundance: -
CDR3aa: CAALRTGQNTGELFF
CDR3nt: TGTGCCGCCCTCCGGACAGGGCAGAACACCGGGGAGCTGTTTTTT

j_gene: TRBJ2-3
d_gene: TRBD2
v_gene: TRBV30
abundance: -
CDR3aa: CAWSVFLAGTDTQYF
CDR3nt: TGTGCCTGGAGTGTATTTCTAGCGGGCACAGATACGCAGTATTTT

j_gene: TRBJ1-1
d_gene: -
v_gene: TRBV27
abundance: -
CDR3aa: CASSPRDGYTEAFF
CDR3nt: TGTGCCAGCAGTCCCCGGGACGGATACACTGAAGCTTTCTTT

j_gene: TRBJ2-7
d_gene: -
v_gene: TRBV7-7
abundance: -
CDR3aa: CASSLAEGSYEQYF
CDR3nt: TGTGCTAGCAGCTTAGCTGAGGGATCCTACGAGCAGTACTTC

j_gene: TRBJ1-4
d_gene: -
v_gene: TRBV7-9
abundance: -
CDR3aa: CASSFKTTNEKLFF
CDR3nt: TGTGCCAGCAGCTTTAAAACAACTAATGAAAAACTGTTTTTT

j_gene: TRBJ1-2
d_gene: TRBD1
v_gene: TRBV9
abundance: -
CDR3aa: CASSGGGGGQGEVGYTF
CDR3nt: TGTGCCAGCAGCGGAGGAGGCGGAGGACAGGGAGAGGTTGGCTACACCTTC

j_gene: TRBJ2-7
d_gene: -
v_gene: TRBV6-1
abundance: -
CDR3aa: CASTRPGPTYEQYF
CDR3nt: TGTGCCAGCACCCGACCGGGGCCCACCTACGAGCAGTACTTC

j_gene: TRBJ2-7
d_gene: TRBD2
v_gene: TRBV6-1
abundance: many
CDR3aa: CASSDGTSGFYEQYF
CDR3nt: TGTGCCAGCAGTGACGGGACTAGCGGCTTCTACGAGCAGTACTTC

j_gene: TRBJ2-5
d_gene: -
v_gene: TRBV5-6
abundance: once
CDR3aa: CASSQGPETQYF
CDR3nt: TGTGCCAGCAGCCAGGGACCTGAGACCCAGTACTTC

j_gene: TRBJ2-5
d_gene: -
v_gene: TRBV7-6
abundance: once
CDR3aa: CASSLVGALETQYF
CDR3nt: TGTGCCAGCAGCTTAGTAGGGGCCTTAGAGACCCAGTACTTC

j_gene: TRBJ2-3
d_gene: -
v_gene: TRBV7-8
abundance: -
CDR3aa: CASSSGTYQSTDTQYF
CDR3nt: TGTGCCAGCAGCTCTGGGACTTACCAGAGCACAGATACGCAGTATTTT

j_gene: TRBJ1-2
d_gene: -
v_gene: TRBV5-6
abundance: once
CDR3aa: CASSPTLLDGYTF
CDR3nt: TGTGCCAGCAGCCCGACCCTCCTGGATGGCTACACCTTC

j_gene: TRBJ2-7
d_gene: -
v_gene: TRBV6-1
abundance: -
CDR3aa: CASSEPPGSYYEQYF
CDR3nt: TGTGCCAGCAGTGAGCCGCCAGGGTCGTACTACGAGCAGTACTTC

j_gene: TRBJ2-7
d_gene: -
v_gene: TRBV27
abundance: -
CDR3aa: CASSASRGFPYF
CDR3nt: TGTGCCAGCAGTGCCAGCAGGGGTTTCCCGTACTTC

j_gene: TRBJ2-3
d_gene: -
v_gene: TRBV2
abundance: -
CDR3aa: CASNAGFTDTQYF
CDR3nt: TGTGCCAGCAATGCGGGATTCACAGATACGCAGTATTTT

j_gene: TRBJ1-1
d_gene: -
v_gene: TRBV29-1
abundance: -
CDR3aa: CSVEDLAGNAEAFF
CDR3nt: TGCAGCGTTGAAGATCTAGCAGGGAATGCTGAAGCTTTCTTT

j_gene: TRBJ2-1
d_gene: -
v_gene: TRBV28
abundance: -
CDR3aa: CASSFSWGDYNEQFF
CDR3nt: TGTGCCAGCAGTTTCTCCTGGGGGGATTACAATGAGCAGTTCTTC

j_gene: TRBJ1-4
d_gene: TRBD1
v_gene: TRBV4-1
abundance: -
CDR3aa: CASSQDKPQGAREKLFF
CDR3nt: TGCGCCAGCAGCCAAGATAAACCACAGGGGGCGAGGGAAAAACTGTTTTTT

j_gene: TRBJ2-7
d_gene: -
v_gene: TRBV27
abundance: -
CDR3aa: CASSLGGPLVLRQYF
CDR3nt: TGTGCCAGCAGTTTAGGAGGGCCCTTGGTCCTCAGGCAGTACTTC

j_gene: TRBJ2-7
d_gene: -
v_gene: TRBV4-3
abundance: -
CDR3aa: CASSKRTDGEQYF
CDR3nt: TGCGCCAGCAGCAAAAGGACCGACGGGGAGCAGTACTTC

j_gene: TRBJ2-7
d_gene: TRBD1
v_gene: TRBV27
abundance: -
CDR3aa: CASSFSQGANEQYF
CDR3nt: TGTGCCAGCAGTTTTAGCCAGGGGGCCAACGAGCAGTACTTC

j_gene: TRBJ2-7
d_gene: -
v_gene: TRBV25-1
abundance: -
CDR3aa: CASSELRGRRGVSYEQYF
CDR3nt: TGTGCCAGCAGTGAATTAAGGGGGAGAAGGGGTGTTTCCTACGAGCAGTACTTC

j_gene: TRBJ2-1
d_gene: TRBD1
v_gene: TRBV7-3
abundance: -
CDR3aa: CASSSDRGLNNEQFF
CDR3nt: TGTGCCAGCAGCTCAGACAGGGGGCTCAACAATGAGCAGTTCTTC

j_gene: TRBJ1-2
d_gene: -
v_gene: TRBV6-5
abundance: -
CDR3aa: CASSLDGVNYGYTF
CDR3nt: TGTGCCAGCAGTTTGGACGGGGTTAACTATGGCTACACCTTC

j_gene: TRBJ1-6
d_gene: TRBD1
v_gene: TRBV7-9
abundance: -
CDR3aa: CASSPDRGKNSPLHF
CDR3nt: TGTGCCAGCAGCCCGGACAGGGGGAAGAATTCACCCCTCCACTTT

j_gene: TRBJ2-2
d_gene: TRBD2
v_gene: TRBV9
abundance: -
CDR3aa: CASSVGSSGGVTGELFF
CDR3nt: TGTGCCAGCAGCGTAGGGTCTAGCGGGGGCGTAACCGGGGAGCTGTTTTTT

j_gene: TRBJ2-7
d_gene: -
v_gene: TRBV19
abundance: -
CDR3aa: CASTPSTGYEQYF
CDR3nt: TGTGCCAGTACCCCCTCAACCGGCTACGAGCAGTACTTC

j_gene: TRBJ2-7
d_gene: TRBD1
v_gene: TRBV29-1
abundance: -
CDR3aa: CSVEDRYRGLEQYF
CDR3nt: TGCAGCGTTGAAGATCGTTACAGGGGGCTCGAGCAGTACTTC

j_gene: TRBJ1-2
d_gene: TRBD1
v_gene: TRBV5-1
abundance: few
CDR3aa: CASSEGTGNYGYTF
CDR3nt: TGCGCCAGCAGCGAAGGGACAGGGAACTATGGCTACACCTTC

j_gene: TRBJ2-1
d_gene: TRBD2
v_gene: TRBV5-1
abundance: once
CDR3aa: CASLDFSGSRNEQFF
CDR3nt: TGCGCCAGCCTGGACTTTAGCGGGAGCCGTAATGAGCAGTTCTTC